This is a list of T cell receptor beta chains from one sample in a study of neoadjuvant anti-PD-1 for oral cavity cancer. The repertoire was sequenced with immunoSEQ multiplex PCR; TCRdb's copy has only in-frame clones and lacks some. The table has 73,000 or so clones, roughly 85% seen once. The sample here was PBMCs, taken after nivolumab (anti-PD-1) treatment. Every receptor here comes from a person between 35 and 79 years old with oral cavity squamous cell carcinoma. Each CDR3 is given with its conserved first and last residue. D genes are given only for firm matches. Only part of the rows carry a size: once, few, many, or a class if the clone is expanded.

d_call clone_size cdr3_length j_call v_call cdr3_nt cdr3_aa
- - 13 TRBJ2-3 TRBV7-7 TGTGCTAGCAGCCTCCTAGGCGCAGATACGCAGTATTTT CASSLLGADTQYF
TRBD2 once 17 TRBJ2-3 TRBV7-2 TGTGCCAGCAGCTTAGCGTTCACTAGCGGTAGCACAGATACGCAGTATTTT CASSLAFTSGSTDTQYF
- - 11 TRBJ1-2 TRBV7-9 TGTGCCAGCAGCACTAACTATGGCTACACCTTC CASSTNYGYTF
- few 16 TRBJ1-1 TRBV5-4 TGTGCCAGCAGCTTGACGGGGGCATATGGTGGAACTGAAGCTTTCTTT CASSLTGAYGGTEAFF
- - 14 TRBJ1-3 TRBV11-2 TGTGCCAGCAGCTTAGAACAGAGGGGGAACACCATATATTTT CASSLEQRGNTIYF
- few 16 TRBJ1-5 TRBV2 TGTGCCAGCAGTCTCGCGGCGGCAGGCTCAAATCAGCCCCAGCATTTT CASSLAAAGSNQPQHF
TRBD2 - 16 TRBJ2-1 TRBV6-1 TGTGCCAGCAGTGTGAGCGGGACTAGCGGCGTCAATGAGCAGTTCTTC CASSVSGTSGVNEQFF
- - 17 TRBJ2-7 TRBV7-8 TGTGCCAGCAGCTTAGCGGCCCGGGATTGGTGGTCCTACGAGCAGTACTTC CASSLAARDWWSYEQYF
- many 14 TRBJ1-3 TRBV9 TGTGCCAGCAGCGTAGAGACCTCTGGAAACACCATATATTTT CASSVETSGNTIYF
TRBD2 - 17 TRBJ2-1 TRBV7-8 TGTGCCAGCAGCTTATCGCGCGTCTTAGCGGGACACAATGAGCAGTTCTTC CASSLSRVLAGHNEQFF
TRBD2 - 15 TRBJ2-1 TRBV15 TGTGCCACCAGCTATAGCGGGGAGACGTACAATGAGCAGTTCTTC CATSYSGETYNEQFF
- - 16 TRBJ2-3 TRBV6-1 TGTGCCAGCAGTGCTCGGCAGGGGATGAGCACAGATACGCAGTATTTT CASSARQGMSTDTQYF
- medium-sized 16 TRBJ1-2 TRBV5-4 TGTGCCAGCAGCTTCGGAACTACGACAGGTTTGGGTGGCTACACCTTC CASSFGTTTGLGGYTF
- - 14 TRBJ1-4 TRBV6-5 TGTGCCAGCAGTTATTTCCCAGGATCCGAAAAACTGTTTTTT CASSYFPGSEKLFF
- - 14 TRBJ2-7 TRBV9 TGTGCCAGCAGCCCTCGGACTCTCAGCTACGAGCAGTACTTC CASSPRTLSYEQYF
TRBD1 - 14 TRBJ2-7 TRBV2 TGTGCCAGCAGTCGGGGACAGCTTAAGTACGAGCAGTACTTC CASSRGQLKYEQYF
TRBD2 - 16 TRBJ2-3 TRBV5-1 TGCGCCAGCAGCTGGGGGGCGGGAGGCGGCACAGATACGCAGTATTTT CASSWGAGGGTDTQYF
TRBD2 once 18 TRBJ2-5 TRBV5-1 TGCGCCAGCAGCTTAAATCCTAGCGGGAGTTTTCGACGGGAGACCCAGTACTTC CASSLNPSGSFRRETQYF
- - 14 TRBJ1-1 TRBV11-2 TGTGCCAGCAGCTTCCCAACAGGGAACACTGAAGCTTTCTTT CASSFPTGNTEAFF
TRBD2 - 15 TRBJ2-1 TRBV30 TGTGCCTGGAGAGCCCTACTAGCGGGTGCCAATGAGCAGTTCTTC CAWRALLAGANEQFF
TRBD1 - 15 TRBJ1-2 TRBV5-6 TGTGCCAGCAGCTTGGCCGGGACAGGGCCCTATGGCTACACCTTC CASSLAGTGPYGYTF
TRBD2 few 12 TRBJ2-7 TRBV7-2 TGTGCCAGCAGCCCAGCGGGGGTCGAGCAGTACTTC CASSPAGVEQYF
TRBD1 - 14 TRBJ2-7 TRBV19 TGTGCCAGTAGTCCAGGGGGCGGGTCCTACGAGCAGTACTTC CASSPGGGSYEQYF
- - 15 TRBJ2-2 TRBV6-1 TGTGCCAGCAGTGAAGGTCTAGGAGTCCCCGGGGAGCTGTTTTTT CASSEGLGVPGELFF
TRBD2 once 14 TRBJ2-7 TRBV2 TGTGCCAGCAGCCCTGACGCGGGGGCCTACGAGCAGTACTTC CASSPDAGAYEQYF
- - 15 TRBJ1-2 TRBV25-1 TGTGCCAGCAGTGAATCAGGCAGCTTAAACTATGGCTACACCTTC CASSESGSLNYGYTF
TRBD2 - 15 TRBJ2-1 TRBV19 TGTGCCAGTAGTATAGAGGGCGGGAGGGGGAATGAGCAGTTCTTC CASSIEGGRGNEQFF
TRBD2 - 18 TRBJ2-3 TRBV7-8 TGTGCCAGCAGCCTAAAGGGAGGTTCGGGGGGGGGCACAGATACGCAGTATTTT CASSLKGGSGGGTDTQYF
- - 15 TRBJ2-7 TRBV5-6 TGTGCCAGCAGCTTGGCCGCGGGGTACTCCTACGAGCAGTACTTC CASSLAAGYSYEQYF
TRBD1 - 15 TRBJ2-1 TRBV9 TGTGCCAGCAGCCCCCAGGGGGACAGTGACAATGAGCAGTTCTTC CASSPQGDSDNEQFF
- - 15 TRBJ2-5 TRBV14 TGTGCCAGCAGCCTTGGGACCCTACCGAGAGAGACCCAGTACTTC CASSLGTLPRETQYF
TRBD1 - 13 TRBJ1-1 TRBV7-8 TGTGCCAGCAGCTTACAGGGGGCGGCTGAAGCTTTCTTT CASSLQGAAEAFF
- few 14 TRBJ2-7 TRBV28 TGTGCCAGCAGTTTAGCACCGACGCCCTACGAGCAGTACTTC CASSLAPTPYEQYF
TRBD2 - 14 TRBJ2-7 TRBV14 TGTGCCAGCAGCCAAGTAGCGCCGGGAGGCGAGCAGTACTTC CASSQVAPGGEQYF
TRBD1 - 14 TRBJ2-7 TRBV5-1 TGCGCCAGCAGTCGACAGGGGGATTCCTACGAGCAGTACTTC CASSRQGDSYEQYF
- - 14 TRBJ1-5 TRBV5-1 TGCGCCAGCAGCCAAGGTGGGGGGGCTCAGCCCCAGCATTTT CASSQGGGAQPQHF
- - 14 TRBJ1-3 TRBV6-5 TGTGCCAGCAGACAGGCGAGCTCTGGAAACACCATATATTTT CASRQASSGNTIYF
- - 12 TRBJ2-3 TRBV25-1 TGTGCCAGCAGTGAGATGAAAGATACGCAGTATTTT CASSEMKDTQYF
- - 11 TRBJ2-5 TRBV20-1 TGCAGTTTACAGGGCCAAGAGACCCAGTACTTC CSLQGQETQYF
- - 13 TRBJ1-3 TRBV6-5 TGTGCCAGCAGTTACGGTACTGGAAACACCATATATTTT CASSYGTGNTIYF
TRBD1 - 16 TRBJ1-2 TRBV6-6 TGTGCCAGCAGTTCAAGGACAGGCAATACTAACTATGGCTACACCTTC CASSSRTGNTNYGYTF
- - 15 TRBJ1-5 TRBV19 TGTGCCAGTAGGCGCTCGGGACAAAGCAATCAGCCCCAGCATTTT CASRRSGQSNQPQHF
- - 14 TRBJ1-3 TRBV9 TGTGCCAGCAGCGCGTGGTTGGGGGCTGAGAACATATATTTT CASSAWLGAENIYF
TRBD1 - 12 TRBJ2-1 TRBV29-1 TGCAGCGTCGGGGACAGGTACAATGAGCAGTTCTTC CSVGDRYNEQFF
- - 16 TRBJ2-7 TRBV19 TGTGCCAGTAGTATAAGTCTAGCCCCCCTATATGGAGAGCAGTACTTC CASSISLAPLYGEQYF